This entry is about one T cell receptor beta chain. Its antigen is currently not known. No much larger clone exists at a distance of one base, and base qualities are not known. This sample was included in a study of PD-L1 blockade in urothelial cancer (dated 2017 in TCRdb). Concerning the study at large: All patients started therapy around 2014 and received atezolizumab 1,200 mg intravenously every 3 weeks. Blood samples were analyzed at 3 weeks after treatment start (second dose) and at 6 weeks after treatment start. In the same patients who had TCR sequencing, pretreatment tumors also underwent whole exome sequencing and RNA sequencing. About 90% of the roughly 29 patients were males with bladder-origin urothelial cancer, and about 65% of the 29 reported a prior smoking history. Blood samples gave median yields of approximately 130,000 T cells and over 80,000 unique TCRs, along with a median clonality of 0.080. TCR sequencing covered pretreatment tumor samples and matched, serially collected peripheral blood taken before and after atezolizumab treatment. An ECOG performance status of 0 or 1 was recorded for the patients, and 0 to 3 prior chemotherapy regimens had been received by the patients. Several patients reached durable clinical benefit, while about 20 patients did not. Durable clinical benefit was defined as progression-free survival longer than 6 months, and TCR features were also tested against progression-free and overall survival. The study was an exploratory multi-omic analysis of somatic, immune and clinical correlates of response to PD-L1 blockade with atezolizumab in urothelial cancer. Pretreatment blood TCR-seq was available for 27 to 30 patients, at least one posttreatment blood collection was obtained for 24 patients, and tumor TCR-seq was available for 24 patients. The research as a whole found: Because of the small sample size (n ≈ 31) and the many exploratory analyses performed, the results are intended to be regarded as hypothesis-generating. A pretreatment peripheral blood TCR clonality below the median was linked to improved progression-free and overall survival. Greater expansion of tumor-associated TCR clones in peripheral blood 3 weeks after the start of treatment was observed in patients with durable benefit (n of about 20, p = 0.022).

Synthetic TCR analog templates were spiked into each PCR so that absolute template abundance could be estimated from read counts. TCRbeta CDR3 regions were amplified from genomic DNA with bias-controlled V and J gene primers using the immunoSEQ assay. Rearranged TCRbeta segments were sequenced at approximately 20X coverage. The study's processing was this. Clustering was used to correct sequencing errors, and CDR3s were annotated against IMGT to assign V, D and J genes. Downstream analyses used only productive TCRbeta rearrangements, leaving out any out-of-frame or stop-codon sequences. Clonality was computed as one minus Shannon entropy normalized by the log of the number of unique productive sequences. Clones differing between time points or between blood and tumor were identified using Fisher's exact test with Benjamini-Hochberg correction, with an adjusted p below 0.01 applied as the threshold. Imported from immuneACCESS, the table was reduced by TCRdb to in-frame sequences with V and J called. These copies leave out some clones; in studies compared against another copy, an unresolved V gene accounts for under half, and the cause of the remainder is not known. V and J calls and clone size are copied from that table; D and trimming were computed from the DNA. The sample has some 47,000 clones on record, more than 75% of them singletons. About 3.2% of the sample comes from the top ten.

A cohort of 30 or so patients with locally advanced or metastatic urothelial carcinoma, treated at Memorial Sloan Kettering on a trial protocol, was included. Peripheral blood mononuclear cells were collected pretreatment and during treatment, with between 1 and 8 total time points per patient. The Qiagen DNeasy Blood extraction kit was used to purify genomic DNA from total PBMCs and from tumor samples. PBMCs were collected pretreatment and during treatment, and were isolated and stored as previously described. The CDR3 covers 16 residues, taking in both the cysteine and the phenylalanine. CDR3 DNA is the only sequence kept; it has 48 bases, read in frame from the first base. The germline V gene (reference sequence) provides CDR1 SGHNT and CDR2 YYREEE. Trimming takes 4 bases off V and 5 bases off J; junction bases not matched to a gene: 10.

The specimen was PBMCs, collected around atezolizumab (anti-PD-L1) treatment. This receptor was obtained from a man aged 70-80 years with urothelial cancer. Recombination joined TRBV5-4 with TRBJ2-1; 9 bases in the middle match TRBD2. CDR3 loop: CASSLPLAGRDNEQFF. Read as DNA, the sequence is TGTGCCAGCAGCCTTCCTCTAGCGGGGCGGGACAATGAGCAGTTCTTC.